The clone carrying this T cell receptor (beta chain) came up many times. Antigen: not known. Patients were excluded because of uncontrolled infection, other autoimmune disease, pregnancy or lactation. Drawn at first hyperthyroidism diagnosis, the blood sample preceded any ophthalmopathy symptoms. Regions amplified from RNA transcripts were the TCR beta CDR3 regions. A set of HTBI primers served as the primers for a first-round RT-PCR of the TCR CDR3. TCRdb re-called the multiplex PCR reads through MiXCR, storing one row per CDR3 protein. The repertoire consists of 250,000 to 300,000 distinct CDR3 sequences, with about 14% occurring once and the leading ten covering 13%. This sample was included in a study of T cells in Graves' hyperthyroidism and ophthalmopathy. Study-level background: Peripheral blood samples were taken at initial diagnosis, prior to any treatment.

General study findings and limits: Blood shared most expanded thyroid clonotypes above 0.001.

V lost 4 bases, J lost 9 bases, and 17 bases stayed unmatched. This CDR3 is 17 amino acids long. Germline CDR1 SEHNR, CDR2 FQNEAQ (reference sequence). The sequence came from a woman in her thirties or forties with Graves' hyperthyroidism that later progressed to Graves' ophthalmopathy. The J gene is TRBJ2-7, the V gene TRBV7-9; 11 bases fit TRBD2. Material: blood. This chain's CDR3 is CASSSSSPGLAAPRQYF. The CDR3 DNA sequence: TGTGCCAGCAGCTCATCATCTCCGGGACTAGCGGCCCCCCGGCAGTACTTC.